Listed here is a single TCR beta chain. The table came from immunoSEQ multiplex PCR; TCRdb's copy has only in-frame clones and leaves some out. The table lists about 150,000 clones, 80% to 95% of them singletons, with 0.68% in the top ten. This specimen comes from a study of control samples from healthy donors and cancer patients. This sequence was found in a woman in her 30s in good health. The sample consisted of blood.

Here the CDR3 DNA reads TGTGCCAGTAGTGAAGGACCCAAATTCTACGAGCAGTACTTC. This encodes CASSEGPKFYEQYF. The chain employs TRBV19 and TRBJ2-7; the D is unclear. The CDR3 runs 14 residues. Germline V CDR1 and CDR2: LNHDA, SQIVND (reference sequence). The V end was cut by 5 bases, the J end by 3 bases, with 14 bases between. The full variable domain, in which reference TRBV19 and TRBJ2-7 provide the parts outside the CDR3, is DGGITQSPKYLFRKEGQNVTLSCEQNLNHDAMYWYRQDPGQGLRLIYYSQIVNDFQKGDIAEGYSVSREKKESFPLTVTSAQKNPTAFYLCASSEGPKFYEQYFGPGTRLTVT.